In its sample, the clone carrying this TCR beta chain was seen a few times. What it recognizes is unknown. Together with a sample-barcoded 5' primer, a J-beta primer mix was included in a second PCR lasting about 7 to 11 cycles. Every individual sample yielded 2.5 million or more paired-end reads (each containing CDR3). TCRdb reprocessed the 5' RACE reads via MiXCR and lists one record per CDR3 protein. The sample includes around 1,000,000 distinct CDR3 sequences, about 23% of them seen just once. The sample belongs to a study of blood T cells in healthy people across ages. Germline CDR1 reads SEHNR; CDR2 reads FQNEAQ (reference sequence). The CDR3 contains 17 residues. V shed 1 base, J shed 2 bases, and the junction held 8 bases outside the gene matches. Study-wide points: Researchers report that TCR beta diversity correlated strongly with naive T cell percentage. A roughly linear age-dependent decrease characterized TCR beta diversity per million T cells. Both higher diversity and more naive CD4+ cells marked long-lived donors when set against aged donors.

These data are also associated with another study on T cells of mothers and their children.

The genes are TRBV7-9 and TRBJ2-7; 10 bases match TRBD2. Material for sequencing was blood. This TCR was sampled from a girl aged 2 to 9 in good health. In DNA form, the CDR3 reads TGTGCCAGCAGCTTAGGTGCAGCGGGAGGGCATCCCTACGAGCAGTACTTC. This translates into CASSLGAAGGHPYEQYF.